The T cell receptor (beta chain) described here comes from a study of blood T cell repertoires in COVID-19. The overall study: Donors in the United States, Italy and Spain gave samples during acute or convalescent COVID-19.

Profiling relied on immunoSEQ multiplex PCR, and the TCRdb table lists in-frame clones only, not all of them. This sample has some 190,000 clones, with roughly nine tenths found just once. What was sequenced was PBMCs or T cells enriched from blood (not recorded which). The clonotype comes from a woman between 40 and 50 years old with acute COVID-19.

The CDR3 nucleotides read TGTGCCAGCAGCAGGACAGAGACTTATGGCTACACCTTC. Encoded protein: CASSRTETYGYTF. The chain links TRBV2 to TRBJ1-2, with D possibly being TRBD1 (6 bases). The CDR3 runs to 13 residues. Germline V CDR1 and CDR2: SNHLY, FYNNEI. Deletions cut 6 bases from V and 5 bases from J, with 13 bases between.